The rows below give T cell receptor beta chains drawn from one sample of a study of beta chain features in type 1 diabetes. Data came from immunoSEQ multiplex PCR; TCRdb stores just in-frame clones and leaves some out. The data show about 410,000 clones, about 15% seen once. Sequencing was done on a sample of naive CD4+ T cells from blood. The receptors derive from a man aged 30 to 45 in good health. Both conserved end residues are part of each CDR3. A D gene is named only where the DNA matches it firmly. Size is stated for part of the rows, as once, few or many counts, or as a class when the clone is expanded.

TRBV11-2,TRBD2,.,TRBJ2-7,TGTGCCAGCAGCTTAGAGGGTCTAGCGGGGGTGGTGCAGTACTTC,CASSLEGLAGVVQYF
TRBV5-6,.,.,TRBJ1-6,TGTGCCAGCAGCCCTCCGGGACAAGATTCACCCCTCCACTTT,CASSPPGQDSPLHF
TRBV4-1,.,few,TRBJ2-7,TGCGCCAGCAGCCAAGATACGGGTGAGCAGTACTTC,CASSQDTGEQYF
TRBV11-2,.,.,TRBJ2-5,TGTGCCAGCAGCCGTGAAGGGGGGTACCAAGAGACCCAGTACTTC,CASSREGGYQETQYF
TRBV7-9,TRBD1,few,TRBJ1-1,TGTGCCAGCAGCCCAGCTCGACAGGGAATAACTGAAGCTTTCTTT,CASSPARQGITEAFF
TRBV9,.,.,TRBJ2-7,TGTGCCAGCAGCGTAGGGCCAGGTGGCAATCACGAGCAGTACTTC,CASSVGPGGNHEQYF
TRBV9,TRBD2,few,TRBJ2-1,TGTGCCAGCAGCGACCCGACTAGCGGGAGCGATGAGCAGTTCTTC,CASSDPTSGSDEQFF
TRBV7-2,.,few,TRBJ1-6,TGTGCCAGCAACTTCAAGGGTAGCGAGAATTCACCCCTCCACTTT,CASNFKGSENSPLHF
TRBV5-1,TRBD1,.,TRBJ2-5,TGCGCCAAAAGACAGGGACGCTTTCGGGAGACCCAGTACTTC,CAKRQGRFRETQYF
TRBV15,TRBD2,.,TRBJ2-1,TGTGCCACCAGCAGAGTAGCGGGAGTGGGTGAGCAGTTCTTC,CATSRVAGVGEQFF
TRBV29-1,.,.,TRBJ2-5,TGCAGCGCGGACGTTCTAGCAGGAGAGACCCAGTACTTC,CSADVLAGETQYF
TRBV9,.,few,TRBJ2-3,TGTGCCAGCAGCGTACGCCGTCGTGAGACAGAAGCCACAGATACGCAGTATTTT,CASSVRRRETEATDTQYF
TRBV14,.,.,TRBJ1-1,TGTGCCAGCAGCCAAGATATTATGTACACTGAAGCTTTCTTT,CASSQDIMYTEAFF
TRBV11-3,TRBD2,few,TRBJ2-2,TGTGCCAGCAGCTTACGCGGGAGCACCGGGGAGCTGTTTTTT,CASSLRGSTGELFF
TRBV19,TRBD2,.,TRBJ2-2,TGTGCCAGTAGTATACTAGCGGGAACCACCGGGGAGCTGTTTTTT,CASSILAGTTGELFF
TRBV5-4,.,few,TRBJ2-6,TGTGCCAGCAGTCTCAGGGTTCCTGGGGCCAACGTCCTGACTTTC,CASSLRVPGANVLTF